Below, 23 T cell receptor beta chains from the same sample are listed, as sequenced in a study of TIL therapy for anti-PD-1-resistant metastatic lung cancer. Time point meaning: pre-treatment sample, taken before nivolumab and TIL therapy. Sequencing used immunoSEQ v3. TCRdb keeps only in-frame clones here, not all; method: immunoSEQ multiplex PCR. The sample holds tens of thousands of clones, about 70% seen once. The specimen was blood, collected at baseline. The receptor set was obtained from a person aged 25 to 85 with non-small cell lung cancer.

This clone has just a few counts. The rearrangement links TRBV3-1 (or the pseudogene TRBV3-2) to TRBJ1-3, with D possibly TRBD1 on 6 matching bases. Germline V gene data show CDR1 as LGHDT and CDR2 as YNNKEL (reference sequence). The CDR3 contains 16 residues. V dropped 4 bases and J dropped 4 bases, with 17 bases sitting between them. Here the CDR3 DNA reads TGTGCCAGCAGCCCAGGCAGCGGGACACCCGGAAACACCATATATTTT. Translating gives CASSPGSGTPGNTIYF.

This clone has a handful of counts. The rearrangement links TRBV7-2 to TRBJ2-1; 8 positions agree with TRBD1. Germline V CDR1 and CDR2: SGHTA, FQGNSA. V lost 2 bases to trimming and J lost 7 bases; unmatched junction nucleotides: 13. CDR3 length: 17 amino acids. The CDR3 sequence: CASSLLLLRGLKNEQFF. The CDR3 nucleotides read TGTGCCAGCAGCTTACTTCTCCTCAGGGGGCTCAAGAATGAGCAGTTCTTC.

This chain's CDR3 is CASSLDNPNTGELFF. CDR3 nucleotide sequence: TGCGCCAGCAGCTTGGACAATCCGAACACCGGGGAGCTGTTTTTT. The genes are TRBV5-1 and TRBJ2-2; D gene unclear. V was trimmed by 0 bases and J by 0 bases, leaving 6 bases between them. CDR3 size: 15 residues. Germline V gene lookup returns CDR1 SGHRS and CDR2 YFSETQ.

This clone was found a few times. The CDR3 is CASSVRLAGGHGELFF. CDR3 in DNA: TGTGCCAGCAGCGTCAGACTAGCGGGAGGGCACGGGGAGCTGTTTTTT. This rearrangement joins TRBV7-9 to TRBJ2-2; 14 bases match TRBD2. The V gene's germline CDR1 is SEHNR and CDR2 FQNEAQ (reference sequence). The CDR3 is 16 residues long. Germline trimming cut 5 bases from V and 7 bases from J; bases unmatched to any gene: 6.

This clone was observed once. The CDR3: CSASGPLSYNEQFF. The CDR3 DNA sequence: TGCAGTGCTAGTGGTCCTCTCTCCTACAATGAGCAGTTCTTC. The chain is built from TRBV20-1 and TRBJ2-1; D is ambiguous. V gave up 3 bases and J gave up 0 bases, with 9 bases separating them. The CDR3 sequence is 14 residues long. Germline CDR1 is DFQATT and CDR2 is SNEGSKA (reference sequence).

J is TRBJ2-2 and V is TRBV5-1; TRBD2 aligns across 11 bases. Germline V gene data show CDR1 as SGHRS and CDR2 as YFSETQ. The CDR3 length is 16 residues. V was clipped by 2 bases and J by 7 bases; unmatched bases: 7. The CDR3 reads CASSFSGRAGGGELFF. Written as DNA, the CDR3 is TGCGCCAGCAGCTTTAGCGGGAGGGCCGGTGGCGGGGAGCTGTTTTTT.

The count of this clone is one. This chain uses TRBV6-1 with TRBJ2-7; no clear D gene. Germline-derived CDR1 and CDR2 are MNHNS and SASEGT. The CDR3 length is 16 residues. V lost 2 bases and J 0 bases, leaving 14 bases between the germline ends. The CDR3 nucleotides read TGTGCCAGCAGTGAACCAAACAGCCTCAGCTCCTACGAGCAGTACGTC. This translates into CASSEPNSLSSYEQYV.

In its sample, this clone ranks as medium-sized. The V gene is TRBV20-1, the J gene TRBJ2-3; 7 nucleotides line up with TRBD2. Trimming cost V 3 bases and J 6 bases; bases outside gene matches: 0. Germline CDR1 is DFQATT and CDR2 is SNEGSKA (reference sequence). The CDR3 totals 11 residues. This CDR3 reads CSASGRDTQYF. CDR3 sequence (DNA): TGCAGTGCTAGCGGGAGGGATACGCAGTATTTT.

The table lists this clone with a count of one. The chain is built from TRBV2 and TRBJ2-1; 9 bases match TRBD2. Germline trimming cut 7 bases from V and 8 bases from J; bases unmatched to any gene: 12. Germline V CDR1 and CDR2: SNHLY, FYNNEI. This CDR3 spans 15 amino acids. The CDR3 nucleotides read TGTGCCAGCACCAAGGGGGCGGGAGGGAGGGATGAGCAGTTCTTC. This sequence encodes CASTKGAGGRDEQFF.

The DNA of the CDR3 is TGTGCCAGCAGCCCCCGCCCCAGCTCTGGAAACACCATATATTTT. Encoded protein: CASSPRPSSGNTIYF. The V and J genes are TRBV9 and TRBJ1-3; D not resolved. The CDR3 is 15 residues long. Germline CDR1 and CDR2: SGDLS and YYNGEE. Trimming removed 4 bases at V and 0 bases at J, with 11 bases between.

The V gene is TRBV19, the J gene TRBJ2-1; TRBD2 aligns across 11 bases. This CDR3 has 15 residues. The V and J ends lost 3 bases and 7 bases, in that order; junction bases with no gene match: 5. The germline V gene encodes CDR1 LNHDA and CDR2 SQIVND (reference sequence). The DNA for the CDR3 is TGTGCCAGTAGTATTACTAGCGGGAGCCAGAATGAGCAGTTCTTC. Protein: CASSITSGSQNEQFF.

The chain links TRBV5-3 to TRBJ2-7; no definite D call. TRBV5-3 is noted as an ORF with a role that remains uncertain. The CDR3 covers 12 residues. The V and J ends lost 5 bases and 4 bases respectively, with 10 bases between them. The CDR3 nucleotides read TGTGCCAGAAGGTCTTCGAGTTACGAGCAGTACGTC. This gives the protein CARRSSSYEQYV.

The CDR3 DNA reads as TGTGCCAGCAGAGGTGGGACTAGACCCGAGACCCAGTACTTC. It is translated as CASRGGTRPETQYF. The rearrangement joins TRBV2 to TRBJ2-5; 8 positions agree with TRBD2. J lost 5 bases, V lost 6 bases, and 8 bases had no gene match. From germline, CDR1 is SNHLY and CDR2 FYNNEI. This CDR3 spans 14 amino acids. Full variable domain (outside the CDR3, taken from reference TRBV2 and TRBJ2-5): EPEVTQTPSHQVTQMGQEVILRCVPISNHLYFYWYRQILGQKVEFLVSFYNNEISEKSEIFDDQFSVERPDGSNFTLKIRSTKLEDSAMYFCASRGGTRPETQYFGPGTRLLVL.

This sequence joins TRBV10-3 and TRBJ1-2; D remains unclear. Germline V lookup: CDR1 ENHRY, CDR2 SYGVKD. This CDR3 has 13 amino acids. V was shortened by 5 bases and J by 2 bases, with 9 bases between the two germline ends. The DNA of the CDR3 is TGTGCCATCAGTTTGGACTCAAACTATGGCTACACCTTC. Translated: CAISLDSNYGYTF.

This clone is categorized as medium-sized. This chain connects TRBV7-2 to TRBJ1-5; 8 nucleotides match TRBD1. From germline, CDR1 is SGHTA and CDR2 FQGNSA. J was trimmed by 7 bases and V by 3 bases; bases with no gene match: 2. The CDR3 is 13 amino acids. The CDR3: CASSFRGQQPQHF. The CDR3 DNA reads as TGTGCCAGCAGCTTCAGGGGGCAGCAGCCCCAGCATTTT.

V is TRBV2 and J is TRBJ1-1, with D possibly TRBD1 on 6 matching bases. CDR3 length: 13 amino acids. V was trimmed by 2 bases and J by 9 bases, leaving 13 bases between them. Germline assignment: CDR1 SNHLY and CDR2 FYNNEI. CDR3 residues: CASSEYPGAQAFF. In nucleotides, the CDR3 is TGTGCCAGCAGTGAATACCCGGGGGCGCAAGCTTTCTTT.

This clone appeared a single time. The chain is built from TRBV5-6 and TRBJ1-2; a weak D match, TRBD1 (5 bases). Germline lookup yields CDR1 SGHDT and CDR2 YYEEEE. Between the trimmed V and J ends, which lost 6 bases and 7 bases, there was a span of 25 bases. The CDR3 length is 16 residues. CDR3 loop: CASTNSRGAIRTGYTF. CDR3 sequence (DNA): TGTGCCAGCACCAACTCGAGGGGTGCGATCCGGACTGGCTACACCTTC.

The chain recombines TRBV30 with TRBJ1-1; maybe TRBD1 (6 bases). The V end lost 0 bases, the J end lost 0 bases, and 17 bases lay between the germline ends. This CDR3 is built from 17 residues. Germline assignment: CDR1 GTSNPN and CDR2 SVGIG (reference sequence). CDR3 sequence reads: CAWSVLRPRGVNTEAFF. The CDR3 bases are TGTGCCTGGAGTGTACTTCGGCCGAGGGGGGTGAACACTGAAGCTTTCTTT.

The chain uses TRBV12-3 or TRBV12-4 and TRBJ2-7; no clear D gene. Deletions cut 7 bases from V and 10 bases from J, with 20 bases between. This CDR3 has 13 amino acids. Here the CDR3 DNA reads TGTGCCAGCACGCCCCTGGGATGGGATCGTCAGTACTTC. Protein product: CASTPLGWDRQYF.

The V gene is TRBV24-1, the J gene TRBJ2-5; the match to TRBD1 covers 9 bases. The CDR3 runs 15 residues. The trim removed 4 bases at V and 1 base at J, leaving 3 bases unmatched. Germline lookup yields CDR1 KGHDR and CDR2 SFDVKD. This chain's CDR3 is CATSDRDRAQETQYF. CDR3 in DNA: TGTGCCACCAGTGACCGGGACAGGGCCCAAGAGACCCAGTACTTC.

The chain combines TRBV6-5 with TRBJ1-1; D gene ambiguous. The CDR3 contains 14 residues. CDR1 is MNHEY and CDR2 is SVGAGI in the germline V gene. The ends were cut back, 2 bases at V and 1 base at J, with 8 bases in the middle. CDR3 DNA: TGTGCCAGCAGTTACGGCCCAGGGAACACTGAAGCTTTCTTT. Translated, it gives CASSYGPGNTEAFF.

The genes are TRBV5-6 and TRBJ1-1; D gene uncertain. CDR3 size: 14 residues. From germline, CDR1 is SGHDT and CDR2 YYEEEE. The V gene lost 0 bases and the J gene lost 5 bases, with 11 bases spanning the gap. The CDR3 spells CASSLGVAGTEAFF. The CDR3 DNA sequence: TGTGCCAGCAGCTTGGGGGTGGCCGGGACTGAAGCTTTCTTT.

A note on this clone: Additional DNA sequences in this sample encode the identical CDR3. This chain links TRBV20-1 with TRBJ2-3; no reliable D call. This CDR3 contains 11 residues. V gave up 0 bases and J gave up 6 bases, with 4 bases separating them. CDR1 and CDR2 (germline): DFQATT, SNEGSKA (reference sequence). For the CDR3, the DNA is TGCAGTGCTAGAGATTTGGATACGCAGTATTTT. Its protein is CSARDLDTQYF.